This T cell receptor (beta chain) stems from a study of cytomegalovirus exposure and HLA in healthy donors. The PCR ran on 60 Vbeta and 13 Jbeta primers. Repertoires were generated with immunoSEQ multiplex PCR, while TCRdb's copy carries only in-frame clones and drops some. The repertoire has fewer than 110,000 clones, roughly three quarters of them found once; the top ten carry approximately 2%. This clonotype was obtained from a man between 18 and 29 years old in good health and CMV-seronegative. Specimen: PBMCs.

The CDR3 DNA is TGCGCCAGCAGCTTGGCCGAGGTGGTCGGGTCAGGGGAGCTGTTTTTT. Translated, it gives CASSLAEVVGSGELFF. V is TRBV5-1 and J is TRBJ2-2; D gene uncertain. Germline CDR1 SGHRS, CDR2 YFSETQ. V lost 0 bases to trimming and J lost 8 bases, with 17 bases between them. This CDR3 comprises 16 residues.